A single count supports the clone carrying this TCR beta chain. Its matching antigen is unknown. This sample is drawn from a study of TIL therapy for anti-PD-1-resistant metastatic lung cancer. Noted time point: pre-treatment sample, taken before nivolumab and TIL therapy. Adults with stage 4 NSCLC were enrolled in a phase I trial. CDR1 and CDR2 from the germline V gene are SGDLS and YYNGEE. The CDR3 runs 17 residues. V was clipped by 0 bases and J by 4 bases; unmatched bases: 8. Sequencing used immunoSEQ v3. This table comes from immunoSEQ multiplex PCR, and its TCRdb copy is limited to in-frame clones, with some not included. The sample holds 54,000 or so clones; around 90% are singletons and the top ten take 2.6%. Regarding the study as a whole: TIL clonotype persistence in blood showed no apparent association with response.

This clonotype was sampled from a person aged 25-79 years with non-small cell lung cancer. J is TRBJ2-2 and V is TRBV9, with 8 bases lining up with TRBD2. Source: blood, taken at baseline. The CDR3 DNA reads TGTGCCAGCAGCGTAGTGGGGGAGGCGGGAGGCACCGGGGAGCTGTTTTTT. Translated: CASSVVGEAGGTGELFF. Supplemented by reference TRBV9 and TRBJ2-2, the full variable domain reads DSGVTQTPKHLITATGQRVTLRCSPRSGDLSVYWYQQSLDQGLQFLIQYYNGEERAKGNILERFSAQQFPDLHSELNLSSLELGDSALYFCASSVVGEAGGTGELFFGEGSRLTVL.